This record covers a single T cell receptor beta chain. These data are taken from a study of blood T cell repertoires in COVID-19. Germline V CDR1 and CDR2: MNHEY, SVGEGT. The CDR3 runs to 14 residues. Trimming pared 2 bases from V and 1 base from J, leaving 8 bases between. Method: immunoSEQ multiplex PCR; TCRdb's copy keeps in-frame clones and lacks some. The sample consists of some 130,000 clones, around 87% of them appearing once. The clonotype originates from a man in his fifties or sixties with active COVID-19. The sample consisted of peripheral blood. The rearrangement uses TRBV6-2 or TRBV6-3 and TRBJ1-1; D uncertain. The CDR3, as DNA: TGTGCCAGCAGTTACACCGCAGAGAACACTGAAGCTTTCTTT. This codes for CASSYTAENTEAFF.